These T cell receptor beta chains were read from a single sample in a study of CD8+CD57+ T cells in acquired aplastic anemia. TCRdb independently ran MiXCR on the reads; one entry per CDR3 protein. The profile shows over 250,000 distinct CDR3 sequences, about 50% of them singletons. The sequencing sample was made of sorted CD4+, CD8+, or CD8+CD57+ T cells (not recorded which) from PBMCs. Receptors originate from a human donor with aplastic anemia. CDR3s include the opening cysteine and the closing phenylalanine or tryptophan. The order of the fields is D gene, V gene, J gene, clone size, CDR3 protein, CDR3 DNA. A D gene is named only where the DNA matches it firmly. The listing skips clone size in some rows; elsewhere it reads once, few, many or a size class.

D gene: TRBD2; V gene: TRBV9; J gene: TRBJ2-7; clone size: once; CDR3 protein: CASQRGEWGDEQYF; CDR3 DNA: TGTGCCAGCCAGCGGGGGGAGTGGGGGGACGAGCAGTACTTC
D gene: NA; V gene: TRBV5-5; J gene: TRBJ2-6; clone size: many; CDR3 protein: CASSFATGANVLTF; CDR3 DNA: TGTGCCAGCAGCTTTGCTACTGGGGCCAACGTCCTGACTTTC
D gene: TRBD1; V gene: TRBV11-2; J gene: TRBJ1-2; clone size: many; CDR3 protein: CASSPPDRAGYGYTF; CDR3 DNA: TGTGCCAGCAGCCCCCCCGACAGGGCGGGGTATGGCTACACCTTC
D gene: NA; V gene: TRBV25-1; J gene: TRBJ2-2; clone size: many; CDR3 protein: CASSEDLNTGELFF; CDR3 DNA: TGTGCCAGCAGTGAAGACTTGAACACCGGGGAGCTGTTTTTT
D gene: NA; V gene: TRBV9; J gene: TRBJ1-4; clone size: NA; CDR3 protein: CASTKTGIPQTNEKLFF; CDR3 DNA: TGTGCCAGCACCAAGACCGGTATCCCCCAGACTAATGAAAAACTGTTTTTT
D gene: TRBD2; V gene: TRBV2; J gene: TRBJ2-7; clone size: many; CDR3 protein: CASSELLAGDEQYF; CDR3 DNA: TGTGCCAGCAGTGAATTGCTAGCGGGTGATGAGCAGTACTTC
D gene: TRBD2; V gene: TRBV7-9; J gene: TRBJ2-1; clone size: few; CDR3 protein: CASSLGGLAQYNEQFF; CDR3 DNA: TGTGCCAGCAGCTTAGGGGGACTAGCCCAATACAATGAGCAGTTCTTC
D gene: TRBD2; V gene: TRBV10-2; J gene: TRBJ2-7; clone size: NA; CDR3 protein: CASSETGTRADEQYF; CDR3 DNA: TGCGCCAGCAGTGAAACCGGGACTAGGGCCGACGAGCAGTACTTC
D gene: TRBD1; V gene: TRBV7-9; J gene: TRBJ1-5; clone size: NA; CDR3 protein: CASSGTGDRGNRPQHF; CDR3 DNA: TGTGCCAGCAGCGGAACAGGGGACAGGGGTAATCGGCCCCAGCATTTT
D gene: NA; V gene: TRBV7-2; J gene: TRBJ1-2; clone size: NA; CDR3 protein: CASSLVSIQDRPYGYTF; CDR3 DNA: TGTGCCAGCAGCTTAGTCTCCATCCAGGACAGACCCTATGGCTACACCTTC
D gene: NA; V gene: TRBV6-6; J gene: TRBJ1-2; clone size: many; CDR3 protein: CASSYVGAVYGYTF; CDR3 DNA: TGTGCCAGCAGTTACGTAGGGGCCGTCTATGGCTACACCTTC
D gene: NA; V gene: TRBV24-1; J gene: TRBJ2-3; clone size: few; CDR3 protein: CATSEGLFGRTDTQYF; CDR3 DNA: TGTGCCACCAGTGAGGGACTGTTCGGGAGAACAGATACGCAGTATTTT
D gene: TRBD1; V gene: TRBV24-1; J gene: TRBJ1-6; clone size: NA; CDR3 protein: CATSVNRGGGARRSPLHF; CDR3 DNA: TGTGCCACCAGTGTGAACAGGGGCGGGGGGGCGCGGAGATCACCCCTCCACTTT
D gene: TRBD1; V gene: TRBV5-4; J gene: TRBJ1-1; clone size: NA; CDR3 protein: CASSLGDRTFGAFF; CDR3 DNA: TGTGCCAGCAGCTTGGGGGACAGGACCTTTGGAGCTTTCTTT
D gene: NA; V gene: TRBV5-6; J gene: TRBJ2-3; clone size: NA; CDR3 protein: CASSVATDTQYF; CDR3 DNA: TGTGCCAGCAGCGTAGCTACAGATACGCAGTATTTT
D gene: NA; V gene: TRBV25-1; J gene: TRBJ1-2; clone size: NA; CDR3 protein: CASSGFGGSANGYTF; CDR3 DNA: TGTGCCAGCAGTGGGTTTGGGGGGAGCGCTAATGGCTACACCTTC
D gene: NA; V gene: TRBV19; J gene: TRBJ2-3; clone size: few; CDR3 protein: CASSAQGTDTQYF; CDR3 DNA: TGTGCTAGCAGCGCGCAAGGAACAGATACGCAGTATTTT
D gene: TRBD2; V gene: TRBV5-1; J gene: TRBJ2-7; clone size: NA; CDR3 protein: CANSLERGGYEQYF; CDR3 DNA: TGCGCCAACAGCTTGGAGCGGGGCGGCTACGAGCAGTACTTC
D gene: NA; V gene: TRBV2; J gene: TRBJ2-7; clone size: NA; CDR3 protein: CASSDPVSYEQYF; CDR3 DNA: TGTGCCAGCAGTGACCCAGTTTCCTACGAGCAGTACTTC
D gene: TRBD2; V gene: TRBV5-1; J gene: TRBJ2-5; clone size: NA; CDR3 protein: CASSLLAGAETQYF; CDR3 DNA: TGCGCCAGCAGCTTGTTAGCGGGAGCAGAGACCCAGTACTTC
D gene: TRBD2; V gene: TRBV11-2; J gene: TRBJ2-7; clone size: many; CDR3 protein: CASSSTSGSPYEQYF; CDR3 DNA: TGTGCCAGCAGCTCGACTAGCGGGAGTCCCTACGAGCAGTACTTC
D gene: NA; V gene: TRBV2; J gene: TRBJ2-2; clone size: NA; CDR3 protein: CATLDRLGGELFF; CDR3 DNA: TGTGCCACCTTGGACCGACTTGGGGGGGAGCTGTTTTTT
D gene: NA; V gene: TRBV5-4; J gene: TRBJ2-1; clone size: NA; CDR3 protein: CASSLVGRDEQFF; CDR3 DNA: TGTGCCAGCAGCTTGGTGGGCCGGGATGAGCAGTTCTTC
D gene: TRBD2; V gene: TRBV7-9; J gene: TRBJ2-3; clone size: NA; CDR3 protein: CANSLWVAGGPTDSQYF; CDR3 DNA: TGTGCCAACAGCTTATGGGTAGCGGGAGGGCCGACAGATTCGCAGTATTTT
D gene: NA; V gene: TRBV29-1; J gene: TRBJ2-3; clone size: NA; CDR3 protein: CSVCPLVSGTDTQYF; CDR3 DNA: TGCAGCGTTTGCCCCTTAGTGAGTGGAACAGATACGCAGTATTTT
D gene: NA; V gene: TRBV7-9; J gene: TRBJ1-2; clone size: NA; CDR3 protein: CASSSTARSGYTF; CDR3 DNA: TGTGCCAGCAGCTCTACAGCTCGGAGTGGCTACACCTTC
D gene: NA; V gene: TRBV10-1; J gene: TRBJ1-1; clone size: NA; CDR3 protein: CASSPQGAMNTEAFF; CDR3 DNA: TGTGCCAGCAGCCCACAGGGTGCAATGAACACTGAAGCTTTCTTT
D gene: NA; V gene: TRBV27; J gene: TRBJ2-3; clone size: NA; CDR3 protein: CATSGPERTDTQYF; CDR3 DNA: TGTGCCACCAGTGGGCCGGAGCGCACAGATACGCAGTATTTT
D gene: TRBD2; V gene: TRBV6-2/TRBV6-3; J gene: TRBJ2-3; clone size: NA; CDR3 protein: CASSSAGAGTDTQYF; CDR3 DNA: TGTGCCAGCAGTTCAGCGGGGGCGGGCACAGATACGCAGTATTTT
D gene: NA; V gene: TRBV20-1; J gene: TRBJ2-7; clone size: NA; CDR3 protein: CSASRQYF; CDR3 DNA: TGCAGTGCTAGTCGGCAGTACTTC
D gene: NA; V gene: TRBV7-2; J gene: TRBJ1-2; clone size: many; CDR3 protein: CASSLLGRLYGYTF; CDR3 DNA: TGTGCCAGCAGCTTATTAGGCAGACTCTATGGCTACACCTTC
D gene: NA; V gene: TRBV20-1; J gene: TRBJ1-5; clone size: NA; CDR3 protein: CSANRADQPQHF; CDR3 DNA: TGCAGTGCTAACAGGGCCGATCAGCCCCAGCATTTT
D gene: NA; V gene: TRBV7-9; J gene: TRBJ2-1; clone size: many; CDR3 protein: CASSLRGGAAPKQFF; CDR3 DNA: TGTGCCAGCAGCTTACGTGGGGGGGCGGCTCCTAAGCAGTTCTTC